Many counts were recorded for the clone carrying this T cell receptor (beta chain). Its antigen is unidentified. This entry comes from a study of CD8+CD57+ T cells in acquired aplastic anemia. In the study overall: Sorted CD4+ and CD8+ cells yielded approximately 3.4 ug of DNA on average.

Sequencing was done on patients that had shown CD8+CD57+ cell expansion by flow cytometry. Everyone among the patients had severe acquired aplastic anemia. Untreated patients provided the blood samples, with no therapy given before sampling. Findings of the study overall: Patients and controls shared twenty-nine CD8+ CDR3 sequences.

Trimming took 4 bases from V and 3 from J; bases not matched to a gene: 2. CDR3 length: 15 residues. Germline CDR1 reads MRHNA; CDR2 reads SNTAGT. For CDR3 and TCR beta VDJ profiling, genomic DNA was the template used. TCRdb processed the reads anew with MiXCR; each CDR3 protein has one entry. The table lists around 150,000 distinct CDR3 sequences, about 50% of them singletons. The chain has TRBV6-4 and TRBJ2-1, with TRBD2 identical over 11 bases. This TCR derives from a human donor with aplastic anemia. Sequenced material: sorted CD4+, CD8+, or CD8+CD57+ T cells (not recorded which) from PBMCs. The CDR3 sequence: CASSAGLADYNEQFF. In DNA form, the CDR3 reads TGTGCCAGCAGTGCGGGACTAGCGGACTACAATGAGCAGTTCTTC.